This TCR beta chain is drawn from a study of T cell repertoires in ileal Crohn's disease. Worth noting for this clone: The target antigen is unknown.

General observations from the study: Clonal expansions were more frequent in active smokers than non-smokers at surgery.

The CDR3 runs 15 residues. V was pared by 2 bases and J by 9 bases, with 4 bases of the junction left unmatched. Per the germline V gene, CDR1 is MNHEY and CDR2 is SMNVEV (reference sequence). TCRB immunosequencing input was roughly 490 nanograms of biopsy DNA per sample. Assay used: immunoSEQ multiplex PCR; TCRdb lists only in-frame clones, some missing. This sample yields 4,300 or so clones, of which 70% to 85% are seen a single time; 20% belongs to the top ten. V and J are TRBV27 and TRBJ1-6; TRBD1 agrees at 10 bases. The sequencing sample was made of ileal tissue. The sequence was collected from an adult with Crohn's disease. The CDR3 spells CASSLDRTGGSPLHF. The CDR3 DNA reads as TGTGCCAGCAGTTTAGATCGGACAGGGGGTTCACCCCTCCACTTT.